The 18 T cell receptor beta chains below come from one sample, sequenced in a study of breast tumors, draining lymph nodes, adjacent tissues. TCRdb reanalysed the multiplex PCR reads using MiXCR and keeps one entry per CDR3 protein. The repertoire holds 11,000 or so distinct CDR3 sequences, with about 36% as singletons. The sequenced sample was breast tumor tissue. Receptors originate from a female donor with breast cancer. Some clones in this sample may be carry-over from other donors' samples.

This clonotype is deemed medium-sized. This sequence joins TRBV20-1 and TRBJ2-7; 9 nucleotides line up with TRBD2. The trim removed 4 bases at V and 2 bases at J, leaving 0 bases unmatched. Germline V CDR1 and CDR2: DFQATT, SNEGSKA (reference sequence). This CDR3 has 12 amino acids. This CDR3 reads CSATSGAYEQYF. Written as DNA, the CDR3 is TGCAGTGCTACTAGCGGGGCCTACGAGCAGTACTTC.

This clonotype was found many times. The chain is built from TRBV19 and TRBJ1-5; D possibly corresponds to TRBD1 (5 bases). The CDR3 is made up of 14 amino acids. Germline CDR1 and CDR2: LNHDA and SQIVND (reference sequence). Trimming took 3 bases from V and 6 from J, leaving 12 bases between them. CDR3 sequence reads: CASSMRGGVQPQHF. In DNA, the CDR3 is TGTGCCAGTAGTATGCGCGGAGGGGTTCAGCCCCAGCATTTT.

At least ten counts were recorded for this clonotype. The chain combines TRBV5-1 with TRBJ2-5; D gene ambiguous. V lost 0 bases and J lost 6, with 15 bases in between. Germline V gene lookup returns CDR1 SGHRS and CDR2 YFSETQ. This CDR3 comprises 15 residues. CDR3 coding DNA: TGCGCCAGCAGCTTGGATTCGGCAGGTTTAAAGACCCAGTACTTC. It is translated as CASSLDSAGLKTQYF.

This clonotype ranks as medium-sized. The chain combines TRBV20-1 with TRBJ2-3; TRBD2 matches at 8 bases. This CDR3 is 14 amino acids long. With V trimmed by 4 bases and J by 2 bases, 5 bases remained unmatched. Germline loops: CDR1 DFQATT, CDR2 SNEGSKA (reference sequence). In DNA form, the CDR3 reads TGCAGTGCTATACAGCGGGGGTCCACAGATACGCAGTATTTT. It is translated as CSAIQRGSTDTQYF.

The sample holds many counts of this clonotype. The genes are TRBV19 and TRBJ2-7; tentatively, D is TRBD1 or TRBD2 (5 bases each). Germline CDR1 LNHDA, CDR2 SQIVND (reference sequence). The CDR3 sequence is 11 residues long. Deletions cut 5 bases from V and 8 bases from J, with 10 bases between. The DNA of the CDR3 is TGTGCCAGTAGTGTGGGGGAAAAGCAGTACTTC. Translated, it gives CASSVGEKQYF.

This clonotype appeared many times. The V gene is TRBV5-4, the J gene TRBJ2-1; the match to TRBD2 covers 7 bases. The V gene's germline CDR1 is SGHNT and CDR2 YYREEE (reference sequence). The CDR3 contains 16 residues. Trimming cost V 4 bases and J 0 bases; bases outside gene matches: 7. CDR3 sequence reads: CASSMGGFRSYNEQFF. Written as DNA, the CDR3 is TGTGCCAGCAGCATGGGGGGGTTCCGCTCCTACAATGAGCAGTTCTTC.

This clonotype is judged medium-sized. The rearrangement links TRBV28 to TRBJ1-4; 7 nucleotides line up with TRBD1. Germline V gene lookup returns CDR1 MDHEN and CDR2 SYDVKM. The CDR3 is 17 amino acids. V lost 6 bases, J lost 1 base, and 11 bases stayed unmatched. CDR3 protein: CASRRGPPTVTNEKLFF. The CDR3 DNA reads as TGTGCCAGCAGAAGGGGGCCCCCAACGGTAACTAATGAAAAACTGTTTTTT.

This clonotype is labeled medium-sized. This chain links TRBV29-1 with TRBJ2-7, with TRBD1 matching over 9 bases. CDR1 SQVTM and CDR2 ANQGSEA come from the germline V gene. Germline trimming cut 4 bases from V and 7 bases from J; bases unmatched to any gene: 8. The CDR3 is 13 residues long. The CDR3 DNA reads as TGCAGCGTTGCGGACGGGACAGGGTTTGAGCAGTACTTC. Its translation is CSVADGTGFEQYF.

This clonotype was seen at least ten times. The chain employs TRBV11-2 and TRBJ2-7, with 7 positions matching TRBD2. The V and J ends lost 4 bases and 2 bases, in that order; junction bases with no gene match: 14. This CDR3 contains 17 residues. The germline V gene encodes CDR1 SGHAT and CDR2 FQNNGV. CDR3 sequence: CASSSGVWAGETYEQYF. The CDR3 nucleotides are TGTGCCAGCAGCTCCGGAGTCTGGGCGGGGGAGACCTACGAGCAGTACTTC.

This sequence joins TRBV27 and TRBJ2-2, with 14 bases lining up with TRBD2. J lost 6 bases, V lost 3 bases, and 3 bases had no gene match. The CDR3 spans 16 residues. Per the germline V gene, CDR1 is MNHEY and CDR2 is SMNVEV (reference sequence). In nucleotides, the CDR3 is TGTGCCAGCAGTTTTGGGACTAGCGGGAGTCCCGGGGAGCTGTTTTTT. Translating gives CASSFGTSGSPGELFF.

This clonotype has only one observation. The chain has TRBV7-9 and TRBJ1-1; 8 nucleotides agree with TRBD1. Germline values: CDR1 SEHNR, CDR2 FQNEAQ (reference sequence). V lost 5 bases, J lost 4 bases, and 6 bases stayed unmatched. CDR3 length: 14 residues. The CDR3 nucleotides read TGTGCCAGCAGCCCTACGACAGGGGTCACTGAAGCTTTCTTT. Its protein is CASSPTTGVTEAFF. Complete variable domain (other parts from reference TRBV7-9 and TRBJ1-1): DTGVSQNPRHKITKRGQNVTFRCDPISEHNRLYWYRQTLGQGPEFLTYFQNEAQLEKSRLLSDRFSAERPKGSFSTLEIQRTEQGDSAMYLCASSPTTGVTEAFFGQGTRLTVV.

This clonotype is medium-sized (0.01 to 0.1%) in the sample. CDR3 bases: TGCAGCGTACGGGCTAGCGGCTTCACAGATACGCAGTATTTT. It codes for CSVRASGFTDTQYF. The chain uses TRBV29-1 and TRBJ2-3, with 7 bases that match TRBD2. The CDR3 has 14 amino acids. The trim removed 6 bases at V and 2 bases at J, leaving 8 bases unmatched. The germline gives CDR1 SQVTM, CDR2 ANQGSEA.

This clonotype showed up many times. The chain combines TRBV3-1 with TRBJ2-1; 10 nucleotides agree with TRBD1. The CDR3 is 15 residues long. Germline values: CDR1 LGHDT, CDR2 YNNKEL (reference sequence). After removal of 4 bases from V and 5 bases from J, the junction contained 5 bases not matched to a gene. In DNA, the CDR3 is TGTGCCAGCAGCCCAGGGACAGGGGCCAACAATGAGCAGTTCTTC. It codes for CASSPGTGANNEQFF.

The chain has TRBV5-6 and TRBJ1-2, with no clear D. V lost 0 bases to trimming and J lost 14 bases, with 11 bases between them. The V gene's germline CDR1 is SGHDT and CDR2 YYEEEE. This CDR3 region has 11 residues. As DNA, the CDR3 is TGTGCCAGCAGCTTGGGTGTCAGGAGGACCTTC. This gives the protein CASSLGVRRTF.

This clonotype was observed at least ten times. The V gene is TRBV5-1, the J gene TRBJ1-2, with TRBD1 identical over 9 bases. The CDR3 is 13 residues long. V was clipped by 0 bases and J by 6 bases; unmatched bases: 0. Germline V gene sequence: CDR1 SGHRS, CDR2 YFSETQ. DNA for the CDR3: TGCGCCAGCAGCTTGGGGACAGGGGATGGCTACACCTTC. Amino acid sequence: CASSLGTGDGYTF. The variable domain in full, completed from reference TRBV5-1 and TRBJ1-2, reads KAGVTQTPRYLIKTRGQQVTLSCSPISGHRSVSWYQQTPGQGLQFLFEYFSETQRNKGNFPGRFSGRQFSNSRSEMNVSTLELGDSALYLCASSLGTGDGYTFGSGTRLTVV.

This clonotype is classed as medium-sized. The rearrangement joins TRBV20-1 to TRBJ1-2; D not certain. The CDR3 has 13 amino acids. V was cut by 6 bases and J by 5 bases, with 16 bases left in between. CDR1 and CDR2 (germline): DFQATT, SNEGSKA (reference sequence). The CDR3 coding sequence is TGCAGTGCAATAGGGTGGAAGGCTTATGGCTACACCTTC. Its protein product is CSAIGWKAYGYTF.

This clonotype was observed a few times. J is TRBJ2-1 and V is TRBV10-1, with TRBD2 identical over 13 bases. Germline assignment: CDR1 WNHNN and CDR2 SYGVQD (reference sequence). The CDR3 has 14 residues. With V trimmed by 4 bases and J by 8 bases, 2 bases remained unmatched. CDR3 nucleotides: TGCGCCAGCAGTGGGACTAGCGGGAGCGATGAGCAGTTCTTC. Translating gives CASSGTSGSDEQFF.

In its sample, this clonotype was seen a few times. V gene TRBV7-2 combines with J gene TRBJ2-7; 7 bases map to TRBD2. The germline CDR1 and CDR2 sequences are SGHTA and FQGNSA. Trimming cost V 4 bases and J 4 bases; bases outside gene matches: 10. CDR3 size: 15 residues. This chain's CDR3 is CASSSAPGGSYEQYF. CDR3 bases: TGTGCCAGCAGCTCAGCCCCGGGGGGATCGTACGAGCAGTACTTC.